The clone carrying this TCR beta chain turned up a few times. Its antigen is unidentified. Clones were read by immunoSEQ multiplex PCR, and TCRdb kept only the in-frame ones, dropping some. The table has tens of thousands of clones, roughly 86% seen once. The data are from a study of OX40 agonist ivuxolimab in advanced cancers. Whole-study findings and limits: Dose levels from 0.1 to 3.0 mg/kg saw CD4+ and CD8+ blood T cells expand clonally by week 6.

In germline, CDR1 is SGHAT, CDR2 FQNNGV. The V end was cut by 4 bases, the J end by 0 bases, with 4 bases between. The CDR3 contains 12 residues. Anyone with autoimmune disease history or systemic immunosuppression was excluded. Samples of blood were obtained at baseline, on cycle 4 day 1, and on cycle 7 day 1. This TCR came from an adult with an advanced solid tumor such as melanoma, head and neck, liver or kidney cancer. This rearrangement joins TRBV11-2 to TRBJ2-7, with D hard to call. The sample here was CD4+ or CD8+ T cells sorted from blood, taken in a trial of the OX40 agonist ivuxolimab. CDR3 in DNA: TGTGCCAGCAGCTCCCACTCCTACGAGCAGTACTTC. Translating it yields CASSSHSYEQYF.